This TCR beta chain comes out of a study of blood T cells in healthy people across ages. Whole-study context: The template switching approach captured approximately one barcoded beta molecule for every two T cells. Findings of the study overall: TCR beta diversity, measured per million T cells, fell in a roughly linear way with age.

A second PCR of 7 to 11 cycles used a sample-barcoded 5' primer and a J-beta primer mix. Using its own MiXCR run on the 5' RACE reads, TCRdb lists one record per CDR3 protein. The sample consists of hundreds of thousands of distinct CDR3 sequences, around 27% of them appearing once. Between the trimmed V and J ends, which lost 10 bases and 6 bases, there was a span of 18 bases. The germline CDR1 and CDR2 sequences are ENHRY and SYGVKD. CDR3 size: 13 residues. In this sample, this clonotype turned up a few times. No antigen is known for it. These data were also filed under a second study, of T cells of mothers and their children. That work states: Mothers and children who were related shared slightly more overlap than unrelated pairs, but not significantly more.

The source material was blood. The receptor was derived from a boy between 2 and 10 years old in good health. The V call is TRBV10-3, the J call TRBJ1-1, with unresolved D. CDR3: CATRKPPDAEAFF. The CDR3 DNA reads as TGTGCCACCCGGAAGCCGCCGGACGCTGAAGCTTTCTTT.